The 30 T cell receptor beta chains below come from one sample, sequenced in a study of cytomegalovirus exposure and HLA in healthy donors listed by TCRdb under 2017. Library creation used the immunoSEQ multiplex PCR assay. The table comes from immuneACCESS by way of TCRdb, which keeps in-frame sequences with V and J called. Part of the clones is missing from these tables; in studies checked, under half for an unresolved V gene and the rest for unknown reasons. Present in this sample are some 140,000 clones, about nine tenths of which were seen just once. The ten largest clones add up to less than 3.5% of the sample. Specimen: PBMCs. Source of these receptors: a man aged 18 to 29 in good health and CMV-seronegative.

J is TRBJ2-7 and V is TRBV11-2; tentatively, D is TRBD2 (6 bases). Trimming removed 1 base from V and 0 bases from J, with 7 bases in between. Germline CDR1 reads SGHAT; CDR2 reads FQNNGV. The CDR3 extends over 14 amino acids. The DNA for the CDR3 is TGTGCCAGCAGCTTAGCACTAGCCTCCTACGAGCAGTACTTC. Translated: CASSLALASYEQYF.

This clone was detected once. Other DNA sequences in the same sample also yield this CDR3. The chain carries TRBV6-1 and TRBJ2-7, with 7 bases identical to TRBD2. The CDR3 length is 14 residues. The V segment lost 4 bases and the J segment 2 bases; nucleotides outside the gene matches: 5. From germline, CDR1 is MNHNS and CDR2 SASEGT. The CDR3 protein is CASSVSGGAYEQYF. As DNA, the CDR3 is TGTGCCAGCAGTGTGTCGGGAGGAGCCTACGAGCAGTACTTC.

V is TRBV5-4 and J is TRBJ1-1; unclear D gene. The CDR3 loop spans 15 amino acids. In germline, CDR1 is SGHNT, CDR2 YYREEE (reference sequence). Trimming stripped 0 bases from V and 6 bases from J, with 15 bases between. CDR3 sequence (DNA): TGTGCCAGCAGCTTGGAACCGGTCATGGTCCCTGAAGCTTTCTTT. Amino acids: CASSLEPVMVPEAFF.

This clone was counted only a few times. V and J are TRBV19 and TRBJ2-7, with a possible D match to TRBD1 (5 bases). V lost 7 bases to trimming and J lost 6 bases, with 10 bases between them. Germline lookup yields CDR1 LNHDA and CDR2 SQIVND (reference sequence). This CDR3 spans 11 amino acids. DNA of the CDR3: TGTGCCAGTAATAACCAGGGCGAGCAGTACTTC. The encoded protein is CASNNQGEQYF.

This chain links TRBV18 with TRBJ2-3; no definite D call. The CDR3 has 12 amino acids. The V gene lost 2 bases and the J gene lost 5 bases, with 5 bases spanning the gap. Looked up from germline, CDR1 is KGHSH and CDR2 is LQKENI. CDR3 DNA sequence: TGTGCCAGCTCACCAAGCGAAGATACGCAGTATTTT. Protein product: CASSPSEDTQYF.

The rearrangement joins TRBV15 to TRBJ1-5, with unresolved D. V shed 0 bases and J shed 0 bases, with 6 bases lying between them. CDR1 is LNHNV and CDR2 is YYDKDF in the germline V gene (reference sequence). The CDR3 consists of 15 residues. DNA for the CDR3: TGTGCCACCAGCAGAGATGGCATTAGCAATCAGCCCCAGCATTTT. Its protein product is CATSRDGISNQPQHF.

The rearrangement joins TRBV11-3 to TRBJ1-1, with 10 bases fitting TRBD1. Germline values: CDR1 SGHNT, CDR2 YENEEA. Trimming took 0 bases from V and 1 from J; bases not matched to a gene: 8. This CDR3 spans 18 amino acids. The CDR3 spells CASSLDLGTGATNTEAFF. DNA for the CDR3: TGTGCCAGCAGCTTAGATTTGGGGACAGGGGCCACGAACACTGAAGCTTTCTTT.

This chain connects TRBV4-3 to TRBJ1-2; 9 bases line up with TRBD1. The CDR3 is 14 amino acids. The germline V gene has CDR1 LGHNA and CDR2 YSLEER. The V segment lost 6 bases and the J segment 7 bases; nucleotides outside the gene matches: 9. The CDR3 region is CASRHEQGAGGYTF. CDR3 bases: TGCGCCAGCAGACACGAACAGGGGGCGGGTGGCTACACCTTC.

The J gene is TRBJ1-4, the V gene TRBV5-4, with 8 bases aligning to TRBD1. The germline CDR1 and CDR2 sequences are SGHNT and YYREEE (reference sequence). Germline trimming cut 4 bases from V and 6 bases from J; bases unmatched to any gene: 5. The CDR3 runs 14 residues. CDR3 sequence: CASSKTGVDEKLFF. CDR3 coding DNA: TGTGCCAGCAGCAAGACAGGGGTGGATGAAAAACTGTTTTTT.

This CDR3 is CASSQIGKRYEQYF. CDR3 bases: TGCGCCAGCAGCCAAATTGGCAAGCGATACGAGCAGTACTTC. The chain links TRBV4-1 to TRBJ2-7; no clear D. From germline, CDR1 is MGHRA and CDR2 YSYEKL. There are 14 residues in the CDR3. The germline V and J ends were trimmed by 2 bases and 4 bases, with 12 bases remaining between them.

This clone was observed a single time. The chain links TRBV28 to TRBJ2-1; 8 nucleotides line up with TRBD2. The germline CDR1 and CDR2 sequences are MDHEN and SYDVKM. The CDR3 totals 15 residues. J lost 6 bases, V lost 3 bases, and 7 bases had no gene match. The CDR3 reads CASSFLAGGSNEQFF. CDR3 DNA sequence: TGTGCCAGCAGTTTTCTGGCGGGAGGATCCAATGAGCAGTTCTTC.

The rearrangement joins TRBV7-2 to TRBJ2-2, with 8 positions matching TRBD2. Germline V gene lookup returns CDR1 SGHTA and CDR2 FQGNSA. CDR3 length: 15 residues. V shed 5 bases, J shed 0 bases, and the junction held 2 bases outside the gene matches. The CDR3 nucleotides read TGTGCCAGCAGCAATAGCGGGACGAACACCGGGGAGCTGTTTTTT. As protein: CASSNSGTNTGELFF.

The rearrangement joins TRBV28 to TRBJ1-2; 8 bases line up with TRBD1. Germline V lookup: CDR1 MDHEN, CDR2 SYDVKM. V lost 7 bases to trimming and J lost 4 bases; unmatched junction nucleotides: 8. The length of the CDR3 is 14 residues. The CDR3 spells CASITQGGGYGYTF. The CDR3 region has the DNA TGTGCCAGCATTACACAGGGGGGAGGCTATGGCTACACCTTC.

The V call is TRBV28, the J call TRBJ2-1, with 11 bases that match TRBD2. Trimming removed 6 bases from V and 6 bases from J; junction bases left unmatched: 7. Germline CDR1 and CDR2: MDHEN and SYDVKM. This CDR3 spans 15 amino acids. The CDR3 here is CASSSLAGVGNEQFF. The DNA for the CDR3 is TGTGCCAGCAGCTCACTAGCGGGAGTCGGCAATGAGCAGTTCTTC.

V is TRBV7-9 and J is TRBJ1-5; D is unclear. Germline assignment: CDR1 SEHNR and CDR2 FQNEAQ (reference sequence). V was shortened by 5 bases and J by 4 bases, with 15 bases between the two germline ends. This CDR3 has 15 residues. CDR3 loop: CASSPLGDINQPQHF. The CDR3 bases are TGTGCCAGCAGCCCGTTAGGCGACATTAATCAGCCCCAGCATTTT.

This CDR3 is CASSLGYDRDIYEQYF. In DNA form, the CDR3 reads TGTGCCAGCAGCTTAGGTTACGACAGGGACATCTACGAGCAGTACTTC. The chain combines TRBV11-3 with TRBJ2-7; 7 bases align to TRBD1. Trimming cost V 1 base and J 3 bases; bases outside gene matches: 9. This CDR3 is 16 amino acids long. Germline V gene lookup returns CDR1 SGHNT and CDR2 YENEEA.

CDR3 coding DNA: TGTGCCAGCAGCTTGACAGTCTATGGCTACACCTTC. Its protein is CASSLTVYGYTF. The rearrangement uses TRBV7-2 and TRBJ1-2, with D possibly being TRBD1 (5 bases). V lost 3 bases to trimming and J lost 4 bases, with 6 bases between them. Looked up from germline, CDR1 is SGHTA and CDR2 is FQGNSA. This CDR3 contains 12 residues.

This rearrangement joins TRBV6-4 to TRBJ1-2, with no clear D. Germline lookup yields CDR1 MRHNA and CDR2 SNTAGT. The V end was cut by 1 base, the J end by 6 bases, with 12 bases between. The CDR3 loop spans 14 amino acids. The CDR3 DNA is TGTGCCAGCAGTGACTGGAATTTTGGGCATGGCTACACCTTC. Translation: CASSDWNFGHGYTF.

This sequence joins TRBV5-6 and TRBJ2-5; unclear D gene. There are 14 residues in the CDR3. The germline CDR1 and CDR2 sequences are SGHDT and YYEEEE. V lost 3 bases and J lost 1, with 10 bases in between. In DNA form, the CDR3 reads TGTGCCAGCAGCTGGTGGCCGATCCAAGAGACCCAGTACTTC. It yields the protein CASSWWPIQETQYF.

The genes are TRBV2 and TRBJ1-1; D unresolved. Deletions cut 5 bases from V and 1 base from J, with 8 bases between. The CDR3 length is 13 residues. The germline CDR1 and CDR2 sequences are SNHLY and FYNNEI. CDR3 in amino acids: CASSFTENTEAFF. CDR3 in DNA: TGTGCCAGCAGTTTTACAGAGAACACTGAAGCTTTCTTT.

The chain links TRBV30 to TRBJ1-2; TRBD1 might be the D (6 bases). V was clipped by 0 bases and J by 7 bases, with 9 bases between them. Germline assignment: CDR1 GTSNPN and CDR2 SVGIG (reference sequence). This CDR3 has 12 amino acids. DNA of the CDR3: TGTGCCTGGAGTGTAGGACAGAGTGGCTACACCTTC. Its protein product is CAWSVGQSGYTF.

The gene calls are TRBV4-3 and TRBJ2-1; 13 bases are shared with TRBD2. J lost 7 bases, V lost 6 bases, and 15 bases had no gene match. The germline V gene has CDR1 LGHNA and CDR2 YSLEER. The CDR3 has 18 residues. The CDR3 nucleotides read TGCGCCAGCAGAGGGGGAGGACTAGCGGGAGTGGTAGGAAATGAGCAGTTCTTC. Residues: CASRGGGLAGVVGNEQFF.

The chain couples TRBV5-5 to TRBJ1-2, with 9 bases identical to TRBD1. In germline, CDR1 is SGHKS, CDR2 YYEKEE (reference sequence). V dropped 4 bases and J dropped 6; count of bases not matched to a gene: 7. This CDR3 region has 14 residues. In DNA, the CDR3 is TGTGCCAGCAGCGGATACACAGGGGGCAATGGCTACACCTTC. Protein product: CASSGYTGGNGYTF.

The J gene is TRBJ2-5, the V gene TRBV27; 7 bases align to TRBD2. The CDR3 consists of 15 residues. Germline loops: CDR1 MNHEY, CDR2 SMNVEV (reference sequence). V was clipped by 3 bases and J by 5 bases; unmatched bases: 9. The CDR3 reads CASSLFLAAPETQYF. The CDR3 DNA follows: TGTGCCAGCAGTTTGTTTCTAGCGGCCCCGGAGACCCAGTACTTC.

The V call is TRBV5-6, the J call TRBJ1-2; 8 bases match TRBD1. Per germline, CDR1 SGHDT and CDR2 YYEEEE. J was trimmed by 4 bases and V by 3 bases; bases with no gene match: 2. The CDR3 runs to 13 residues. CDR3 amino acids: CASSYQGAYGYTF. The CDR3 nucleotides are TGTGCCAGCAGCTACCAGGGGGCCTATGGCTACACCTTC.

The CDR3 is CASHRVGYPFF. CDR3 in DNA: TGTGCCAGCCATCGGGTAGGATATCCTTTCTTT. This chain joins TRBV28 and TRBJ1-1; D gene unclear. Germline CDR1 MDHEN, CDR2 SYDVKM. This CDR3 spans 11 amino acids. V lost 8 bases and J lost 12, with 16 bases in between.

The chain combines TRBV9 with TRBJ1-2; a possible D gene is TRBD1 (6 bases). Trimming removed 7 bases at V and 0 bases at J, with 7 bases between. The CDR3 is 12 residues long. Per germline, CDR1 SGDLS and CDR2 YYNGEE. The CDR3 loop reads CASGTTNYGYTF. As DNA, the CDR3 is TGTGCCAGCGGGACAACTAACTATGGCTACACCTTC. The whole variable domain, filled in from reference TRBV9 and TRBJ1-2, reads DSGVTQTPKHLITATGQRVTLRCSPRSGDLSVYWYQQSLDQGLQFLIQYYNGEERAKGNILERFSAQQFPDLHSELNLSSLELGDSALYFCASGTTNYGYTFGSGTRLTVV.

The chain couples TRBV27 to TRBJ1-1; a weak D match, TRBD1 (6 bases). The V end lost 5 bases, the J end lost 4 bases, and 11 bases lay between the germline ends. The V gene's germline CDR1 is MNHEY and CDR2 SMNVEV (reference sequence). This CDR3 comprises 13 residues. CDR3 bases: TGTGCCAGCAGTCGCCAGGGGATCACTGAAGCTTTCTTT. Protein: CASSRQGITEAFF.

The genes are TRBV27 and TRBJ2-1; 12 nucleotides match TRBD2. V gave up 4 bases and J gave up 10 bases; unmatched junction bases: 20. This CDR3 region has 19 residues. Germline loops: CDR1 MNHEY, CDR2 SMNVEV (reference sequence). Written as DNA, the CDR3 is TGTGCCAGCAGTTCCCACGCCGTAAGACTAGCGGGAGCCCAGCCGGAGCAGTTCTTC. Translating it yields CASSSHAVRLAGAQPEQFF.

The chain links TRBV2 to TRBJ2-4; 11 nucleotides line up with TRBD2. The CDR3 spans 16 residues. The ends lost 0 bases at V and 4 bases at J; junction bases unmatched: 2. CDR1 is SNHLY, CDR2 FYNNEI, per germline. In DNA, the CDR3 is TGTGCCAGCAGTGAAGCGCTAGCGGGGGGTAAAAACATTCAGTACTTC. It yields the protein CASSEALAGGKNIQYF.